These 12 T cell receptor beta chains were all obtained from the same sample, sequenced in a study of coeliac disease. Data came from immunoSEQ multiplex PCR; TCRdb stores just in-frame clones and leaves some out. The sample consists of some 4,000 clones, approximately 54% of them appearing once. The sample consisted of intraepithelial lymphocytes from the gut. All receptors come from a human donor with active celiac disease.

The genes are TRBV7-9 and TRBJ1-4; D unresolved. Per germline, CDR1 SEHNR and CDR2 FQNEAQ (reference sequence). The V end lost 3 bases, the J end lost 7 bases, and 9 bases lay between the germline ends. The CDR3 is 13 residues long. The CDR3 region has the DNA TGTGCCAGCAGCTTCGGGCGGGGTGAAAAACTGTTTTTT. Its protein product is CASSFGRGEKLFF.

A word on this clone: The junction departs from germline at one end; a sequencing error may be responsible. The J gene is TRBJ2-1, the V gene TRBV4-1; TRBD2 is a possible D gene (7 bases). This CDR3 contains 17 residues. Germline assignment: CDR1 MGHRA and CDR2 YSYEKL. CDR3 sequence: CASGQRGAMGGGNEQFF. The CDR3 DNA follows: TGCGCCAGCGGCCAGAGGGGGGCAATGGGAGGGGGAAATGAGCAGTTCTTC.

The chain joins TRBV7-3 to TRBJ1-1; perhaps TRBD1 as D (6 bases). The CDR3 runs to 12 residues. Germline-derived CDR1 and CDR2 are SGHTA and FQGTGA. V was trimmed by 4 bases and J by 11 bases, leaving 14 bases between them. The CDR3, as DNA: TGTGCCAGCAGCTCCAGTGGGGGGGCGGCTTTCTTT. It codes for CASSSSGGAAFF.

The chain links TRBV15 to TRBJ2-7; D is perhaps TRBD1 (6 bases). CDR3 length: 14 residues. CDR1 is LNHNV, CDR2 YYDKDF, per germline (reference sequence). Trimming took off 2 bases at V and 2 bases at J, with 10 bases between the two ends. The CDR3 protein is CATSRTRGTYEQYF. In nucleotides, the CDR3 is TGTGCCACCAGCAGAACTAGGGGGACCTACGAGCAGTACTTC.

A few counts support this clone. The CDR3 nucleotides are TGTGCCAGTAGTATAAAGGGGACGGGACTTGAAGCTTTCTTT. Its translation is CASSIKGTGLEAFF. This rearrangement joins TRBV19 to TRBJ1-1; D might be TRBD1 (5 bases). Germline loops: CDR1 LNHDA, CDR2 SQIVND (reference sequence). The CDR3 consists of 14 residues. Deletions cut 2 bases from V and 7 bases from J, with 14 bases between.

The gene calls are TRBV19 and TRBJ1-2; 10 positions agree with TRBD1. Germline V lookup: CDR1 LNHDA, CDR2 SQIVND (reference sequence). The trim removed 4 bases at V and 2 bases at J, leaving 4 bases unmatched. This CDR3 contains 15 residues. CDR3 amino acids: CASSTRTGGNYGYTF. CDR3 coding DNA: TGTGCCAGTAGTACCCGGACAGGGGGGAACTATGGCTACACCTTC.

The DNA of the CDR3 is TGTGCCAGCAGCCTGCGGGGGGGCAGCACAGATACGCAGTATTTT. Protein sequence: CASSLRGGSTDTQYF. The chain uses TRBV7-6 and TRBJ2-3; 9 bases match TRBD2. Trimming at V came to 5 bases and at J to 0 bases, leaving 3 bases not matched to a gene. The CDR3 totals 15 residues. Germline V CDR1 and CDR2: SGHVS, FNYEAQ.

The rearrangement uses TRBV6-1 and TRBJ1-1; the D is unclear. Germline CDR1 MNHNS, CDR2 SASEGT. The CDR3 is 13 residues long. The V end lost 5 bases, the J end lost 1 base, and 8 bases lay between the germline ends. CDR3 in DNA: TGTGCCAGCAGTTTTAACAGGAACACTGAAGCTTTCTTT. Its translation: CASSFNRNTEAFF.

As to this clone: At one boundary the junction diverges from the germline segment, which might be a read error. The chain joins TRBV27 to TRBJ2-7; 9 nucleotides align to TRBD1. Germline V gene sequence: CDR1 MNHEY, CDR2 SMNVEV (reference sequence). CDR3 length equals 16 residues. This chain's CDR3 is CASSFLFRDREYVQYF. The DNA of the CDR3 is TGTGCCAGCAGTTTTCTATTCCGGGACAGGGAATACGTGCAGTACTTC.

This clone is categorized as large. The CDR3 region is CASSSDQGVSFGYTF. DNA of the CDR3: TGTGCCAGCAGTTCGGATCAGGGGGTGTCGTTTGGCTACACCTTC. The V call is TRBV28, the J call TRBJ1-2, with TRBD1 identical over 7 bases. Germline V gene data show CDR1 as MDHEN and CDR2 as SYDVKM. The length of the CDR3 is 15 residues. The trim removed 4 bases at V and 7 bases at J, leaving 12 bases unmatched.

CDR3: CTSSQARHRGSPRGEQFF. The CDR3 DNA reads as TGCACCAGCAGCCAAGCTAGACACAGGGGGTCACCGAGGGGTGAGCAGTTCTTC. The rearrangement uses TRBV1 and TRBJ2-1; the D call of TRBD1 is as the table states it, not checked on the DNA. TRBV1 is a documented pseudogene. The CDR3 consists of 18 residues.

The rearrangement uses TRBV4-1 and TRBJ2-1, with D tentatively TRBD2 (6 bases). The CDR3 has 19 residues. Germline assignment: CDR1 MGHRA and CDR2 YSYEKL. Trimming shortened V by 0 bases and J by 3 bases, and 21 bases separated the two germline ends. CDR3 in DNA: TGCGCCAGCAGCCAAGAAGGATTCTTCGGGAGTACTAGCTACAATGAGCAGTTCTTC. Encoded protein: CASSQEGFFGSTSYNEQFF.